The 26 T cell receptor beta chains below all came from one sample that was sequenced in a study of spatial heterogeneity in lung cancer (dated by TCRdb to the late 2010s). The sample's time point, from its label and the paper: sample taken at primary tumor resection. Without any cell sorting, TCR sequencing was performed on whole RNA extracted either from tumor and nontumor lung tissue or from cryopreserved PBMC samples. The library was made by 5' RACE. TCRdb shows the sequencer as NextSeq 500. TCRdb handled the public reads itself, with Q25 trimming in fastp and clone calling in MiXCR, and kept productive beta chains. Rows with one shared CDR3 protein collapse into an entry with the most common genes and DNA. The sample includes about 85,000 distinct CDR3 sequences, with roughly a fifth observed a single time. The ten biggest clones cover roughly 6% of the sample. Sequencing used PBMCs, obtained at surgery. These receptors were taken from a male donor with early-stage non-small cell lung cancer.

The V and J genes are TRBV12-3 or TRBV12-4 and TRBJ2-3, with TRBD2 matching 7 bases. CDR3 size: 15 residues. With V trimmed by 6 bases and J by 5 bases, 11 bases remained unmatched. In DNA form, the CDR3 reads TGTGCCAGCAGCCCCATGCTAGCGGCCCAAGATACGCAGTATTTT. Protein sequence: CASSPMLAAQDTQYF.

This clonotype has just a few counts. The chain couples TRBV2 to TRBJ2-6, with D tentatively TRBD2 (6 bases). The germline gives CDR1 SNHLY, CDR2 FYNNEI. The CDR3 is made up of 18 amino acids. The V and J ends lost 4 bases and 0 bases respectively, with 16 bases between them. CDR3 sequence: CASSGRGTRYSGANVLTF. The CDR3 region has the DNA TGTGCCAGCAGTGGGCGGGGAACCCGTTACTCTGGGGCCAACGTCCTGACTTTC.

This clonotype came up a few times. The chain recombines TRBV3-1 with TRBJ2-1; TRBD1 or TRBD2 may be the D gene (5 bases each). CDR1 is LGHDT, CDR2 YNNKEL, per germline (reference sequence). This CDR3 spans 14 amino acids. V was shortened by 5 bases and J by 5 bases, with 13 bases between the two germline ends. The CDR3 bases are TGTGCCAGCAGCGCCCGGGACGGTAACAATGAGCAGTTCTTC. It yields the protein CASSARDGNNEQFF.

The genes are TRBV3-1 and TRBJ1-6; D may be TRBD1 (5 bases). The germline CDR1 and CDR2 sequences are LGHDT and YNNKEL (reference sequence). CDR3 length: 14 amino acids. V was pared by 4 bases and J by 5 bases, with 9 bases between. CDR3: CASSLRGDNSPLHF. The CDR3 nucleotides are TGTGCCAGCAGCCTGAGAGGGGATAATTCACCCCTCCACTTT.

This chain links TRBV28 with TRBJ1-6, with a tentative D call TRBD1 (5 bases). Germline CDR1 reads MDHEN; CDR2 reads SYDVKM. V dropped 6 bases and J dropped 4 bases, with 7 bases sitting between them. This CDR3 comprises 13 residues. The CDR3 nucleotides are TGTGCCAGCAGGGGGCTTTATAATTCACCCCTCCACTTT. Protein: CASRGLYNSPLHF. Full variable domain (missing parts from reference TRBV28 and TRBJ1-6): DVKVTQSSRYLVKRTGEKVFLECVQDMDHENMFWYRQDPGLGLRLIYFSYDVKMKEKGDIPEGYSVSREKKERFSLILESASTNQTSMYLCASRGLYNSPLHFGNGTRLTVT.

V and J are TRBV2 and TRBJ2-7; tentative D call: TRBD2 (6 bases). The CDR3 is made up of 14 amino acids. Germline CDR1 reads SNHLY; CDR2 reads FYNNEI. Trimming left V 4 bases short and J 3 bases short, with 13 bases between. CDR3 in DNA: TGTGCCAGCAGTGCAGGGACCGGGGGCTACGAGCAGTACTTC. Translated: CASSAGTGGYEQYF.

This clonotype was picked up a small number of times. The V gene is TRBV28, the J gene TRBJ2-3; the D call may be TRBD1 or TRBD2 (5 bases each). The germline CDR1 and CDR2 sequences are MDHEN and SYDVKM. The CDR3 spans 13 residues. V lost 5 bases and J lost 6, with 12 bases in between. DNA for the CDR3: TGTGCCAGCAGTCCCGTGGGGGAGGATACGCAGTATTTT. It yields the protein CASSPVGEDTQYF.

A note on this clonotype: The CDR3 carries no conserved terminal phenylalanine or tryptophan, so it likely arises from a read error. The chain couples TRBV30 to TRBJ2-2, with a weak D call TRBD1 (6 bases). From germline, CDR1 is GTSNPN and CDR2 SVGIG (reference sequence). Trimming stripped 8 bases from V and 2 bases from J, with 18 bases between. This CDR3 spans 15 amino acids. DNA for the CDR3: TGTGCCGCCCCCCTAGGGACACATAACACCGGGGAGCTGTTTTTG. Translating it yields CAAPLGTHNTGELFL.

The CDR3 sequence is CSAIPFSGGAADTQYF. For the CDR3, the DNA is TGCAGTGCTATTCCTTTTAGCGGGGGGGCCGCCGATACGCAGTATTTT. The rearrangement uses TRBV20-1 and TRBJ2-3, with 11 positions matching TRBD2. The CDR3 has 16 amino acids. The V gene's germline CDR1 is DFQATT and CDR2 SNEGSKA (reference sequence). The trim removed 4 bases at V and 6 bases at J, leaving 12 bases unmatched.

The chain employs TRBV5-1 and TRBJ1-1; D remains unclear. This CDR3 is 13 amino acids long. Germline CDR1 and CDR2: SGHRS and YFSETQ. Trimming left V 4 bases short and J 6 bases short, with 13 bases between. The CDR3 region has the DNA TGCGCCAGCAGCCTGGGAGCGGGAGCTGAAGCTTTCTTT. As protein: CASSLGAGAEAFF.

This sequence joins TRBV19 and TRBJ1-2; perhaps TRBD1 as D (5 bases). The CDR3 runs 14 residues. The V end was cut by 4 bases, the J end by 3 bases, with 12 bases between. The germline gives CDR1 LNHDA, CDR2 SQIVND (reference sequence). This CDR3 is CASSRQFGDYGYTF. CDR3 DNA sequence: TGTGCCAGTAGTAGACAGTTTGGGGACTATGGCTACACCTTC.

The chain combines TRBV6-5 with TRBJ2-7; D may be TRBD1 (7 bases). V lost 6 bases and J lost 0, with 15 bases in between. This CDR3 comprises 15 residues. Germline-derived CDR1 and CDR2 are MNHEY and SVGAGI. The CDR3 is CASSGGQPFSYEQYF. CDR3 nucleotides: TGTGCCAGCAGCGGGGGACAGCCTTTCTCCTACGAGCAGTACTTC.

The chain joins TRBV12-3 or TRBV12-4 to TRBJ2-3; D is unresolved. Between the trimmed V and J ends, which lost 3 bases and 4 bases, there was a span of 11 bases. The CDR3 consists of 14 residues. The CDR3 nucleotides read TGTGCCAGCAGTTTTACCGGGCCGGCAGATACGCAGTATTTT. Protein: CASSFTGPADTQYF.

The rearrangement uses TRBV29-1 and TRBJ2-7, with 12 nucleotides matching TRBD2. With 1 base clipped from V and 6 bases from J, the junction kept 10 bases outside the gene matches. Germline assignment: CDR1 SQVTM and CDR2 ANQGSEA. This CDR3 has 16 residues. Written as DNA, the CDR3 is TGCAGCGTTGAAGCTTGGGGACTAGCGGGTCACTCCGAGCAGTACTTC. Translating it yields CSVEAWGLAGHSEQYF.

This clonotype showed up just a few times. This chain uses TRBV4-3 with TRBJ1-2, with D tentatively TRBD1 (5 bases). Germline loops: CDR1 LGHNA, CDR2 YSLEER. V was clipped by 0 bases and J by 7 bases, with 18 bases between them. The CDR3 runs to 16 residues. The CDR3: CASSQDLVWGSRGYTF. The DNA of the CDR3 is TGCGCCAGCAGCCAAGATCTGGTATGGGGGTCGCGTGGCTACACCTTC.

This clonotype was counted between two and nine times. The J gene is TRBJ2-5, the V gene TRBV29-1; 9 bases agree with TRBD2. V shed 2 bases and J 2 bases; nucleotides not matched to a gene: 3. The CDR3 covers 14 residues. Germline V CDR1 and CDR2: SQVTM, ANQGSEA. CDR3 in amino acids: CSVEPSGAQETQYF. The CDR3 DNA sequence: TGCAGCGTTGAACCTAGCGGGGCTCAAGAGACCCAGTACTTC.

This clonotype came up many times. The chain has TRBV28 and TRBJ2-3, with D maybe TRBD2 (6 bases). The CDR3 totals 14 residues. V was clipped by 1 base and J by 2 bases, with 7 bases between them. Germline CDR1 MDHEN, CDR2 SYDVKM. Written as DNA, the CDR3 is TGTGCCAGCAGTTTATTGGGACTCACAGATACGCAGTATTTT. Translation: CASSLLGLTDTQYF.

This clonotype was observed at least ten times. This chain connects TRBV5-6 to TRBJ2-2; perhaps TRBD1 as D (6 bases). CDR3 length: 14 residues. V was cut by 4 bases and J by 3 bases, with 10 bases left in between. Germline-derived CDR1 and CDR2 are SGHDT and YYEEEE. This CDR3 is CASSLGQHTGELFF. For the CDR3, the DNA is TGTGCCAGCAGCCTAGGACAGCACACCGGGGAGCTGTTTTTT.

V gene TRBV3-1 combines with J gene TRBJ2-2; possibly TRBD1 or TRBD2 for D (5 bases each). The CDR3 has 14 amino acids. Germline CDR1 LGHDT, CDR2 YNNKEL (reference sequence). The V gene lost 0 bases and the J gene lost 5 bases, with 7 bases spanning the gap. CDR3 in amino acids: CASSQDWGTGELFF. The CDR3 coding sequence is TGTGCCAGCAGCCAAGATTGGGGGACCGGGGAGCTGTTTTTT.

The genes are TRBV2 and TRBJ1-5, with TRBD1 as a possible D gene (5 bases). Germline values: CDR1 SNHLY, CDR2 FYNNEI. This CDR3 region has 15 residues. The V end was cut by 6 bases, the J end by 5 bases, with 17 bases between. The CDR3 coding sequence is TGTGCCAGCAGGGGGGAGGACTTCAGCTATCAGCCCCAGCATTTT. Amino acids: CASRGEDFSYQPQHF.

This clonotype has a handful of counts. The chain joins TRBV19 to TRBJ2-7; 8 nucleotides match TRBD1. With V trimmed by 4 bases and J by 2 bases, 7 bases remained unmatched. CDR1 is LNHDA, CDR2 SQIVND, per germline (reference sequence). The length of the CDR3 is 15 residues. CDR3 DNA sequence: TGTGCCAGTAGTACCCCGACAGGGGCTCCCTACGAGCAGTACTTC. Translated, it gives CASSTPTGAPYEQYF.

This chain links TRBV3-1 with TRBJ2-2; 7 nucleotides agree with TRBD2. The CDR3 is 17 amino acids. Trimming took 6 bases from V and 5 from J; bases not matched to a gene: 15. Germline CDR1 is LGHDT and CDR2 is YNNKEL (reference sequence). CDR3 loop: CASRQLDRGVETGELFF. The CDR3 nucleotides read TGTGCCAGCAGACAACTTGACCGGGGGGTAGAGACCGGGGAGCTGTTTTTT.

This clonotype has just a few counts. V usage is TRBV5-1 and J usage is TRBJ2-7, with 7 bases aligning to TRBD2. The CDR3 covers 14 residues. The germline CDR1 and CDR2 sequences are SGHRS and YFSETQ. Trimming at V came to 0 bases and at J to 1 base, leaving 1 base not matched to a gene. In DNA, the CDR3 is TGCGCCAGCAGCTTGGGACTAGCATCCTACGAGCAGTACTTC. Translated, it gives CASSLGLASYEQYF.

Only a few counts were recorded for this clonotype. The V call is TRBV5-5, the J call TRBJ1-5; D may be TRBD1 (5 bases). Germline V lookup: CDR1 SGHKS, CDR2 YYEKEE (reference sequence). Trimming pared 0 bases from V and 6 bases from J, leaving 19 bases between. The CDR3 contains 17 residues. DNA for the CDR3: TGTGCCAGCAGCTTGGCCGTGCAGGGAGTTCAGGGTCAGCCCCAGCATTTT. Its translation: CASSLAVQGVQGQPQHF.

This clonotype was seen more than once but under ten times. The rearrangement uses TRBV11-3 and TRBJ2-5, with D perhaps matching TRBD2 (6 bases). V shed 0 bases and J shed 1 base, with 9 bases lying between them. CDR1 and CDR2 (germline): SGHNT, YENEEA. This CDR3 has 15 residues. The CDR3 DNA reads TGTGCCAGCAGCTTAGACGCGGGGATCCAAGAGACCCAGTACTTC. It translates to CASSLDAGIQETQYF. Combining the CDR3 with reference TRBV11-3 and TRBJ2-5 gives the whole variable domain EAGVVQSPRYKIIEKKQPVAFWCNPISGHNTLYWYLQNLGQGPELLIRYENEEAVDDSQLPKDRFSAERLKGVDSTLKIQPAELGDSAVYLCASSLDAGIQETQYFGPGTRLLVL.

This clonotype was seen a handful of times. The DNA for the CDR3 is TGTGCCAGCAGCTTATGGATCAGAAACACCGGGGAGCTGTTTTTT. It specifies CASSLWIRNTGELFF. The chain is built from TRBV7-9 and TRBJ2-2, with no clear D. The germline V gene has CDR1 SEHNR and CDR2 FQNEAQ (reference sequence). The CDR3 is made up of 15 amino acids. The germline V and J ends were trimmed by 2 bases and 2 bases, with 9 bases remaining between them.